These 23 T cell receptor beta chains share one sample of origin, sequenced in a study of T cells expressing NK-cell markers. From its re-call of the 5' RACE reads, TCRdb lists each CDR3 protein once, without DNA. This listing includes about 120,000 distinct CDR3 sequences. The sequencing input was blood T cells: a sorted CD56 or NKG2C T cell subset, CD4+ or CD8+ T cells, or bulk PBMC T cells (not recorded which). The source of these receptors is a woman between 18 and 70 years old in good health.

The CDR3: CSVEDPDGTTDTQYF. The chain joins TRBV29-1 to TRBJ2-3; without DNA, the TCRdb call of TRBD1 cannot be checked. Germline V gene sequence: CDR1 SQVTM, CDR2 ANQGSEA. The CDR3 runs to 15 residues.

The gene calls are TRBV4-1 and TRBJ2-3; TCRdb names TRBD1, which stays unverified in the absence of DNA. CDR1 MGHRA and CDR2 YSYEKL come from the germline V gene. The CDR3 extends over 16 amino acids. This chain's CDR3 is CASSQGPTPAADTQYF.

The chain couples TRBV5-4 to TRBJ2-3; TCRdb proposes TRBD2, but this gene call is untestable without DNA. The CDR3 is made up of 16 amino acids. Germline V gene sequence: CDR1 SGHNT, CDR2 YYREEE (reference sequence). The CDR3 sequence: CASSLGLAGAADTQYF.

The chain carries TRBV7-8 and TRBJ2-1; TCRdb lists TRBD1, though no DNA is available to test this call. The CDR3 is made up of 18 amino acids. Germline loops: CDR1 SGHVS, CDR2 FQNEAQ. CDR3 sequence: CASSFSPLPGQEYNEQFF.

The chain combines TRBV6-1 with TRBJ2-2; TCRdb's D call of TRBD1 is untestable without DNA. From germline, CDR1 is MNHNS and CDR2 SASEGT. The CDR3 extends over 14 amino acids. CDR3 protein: CASAGQGNTGELFF.

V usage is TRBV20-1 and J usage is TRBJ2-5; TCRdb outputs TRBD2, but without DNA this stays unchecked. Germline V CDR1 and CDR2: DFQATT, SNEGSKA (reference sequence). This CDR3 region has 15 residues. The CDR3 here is CSAQIAGREQETQYF.

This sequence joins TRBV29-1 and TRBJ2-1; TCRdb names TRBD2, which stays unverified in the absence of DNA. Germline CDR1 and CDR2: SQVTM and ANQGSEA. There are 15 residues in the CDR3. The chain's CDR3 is CSVGRASGDYNEQFF.

The CDR3 region is CASTGLADLSGTDTQYF. The chain couples TRBV27 to TRBJ2-3; TCRdb selects TRBD2, and the lack of DNA leaves this call unchecked. Germline V CDR1 and CDR2: MNHEY, SMNVEV (reference sequence). This CDR3 spans 17 amino acids.

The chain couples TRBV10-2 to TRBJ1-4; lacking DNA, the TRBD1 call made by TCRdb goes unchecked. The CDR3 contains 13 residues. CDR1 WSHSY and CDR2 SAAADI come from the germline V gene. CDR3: CASSEAGVEKLFF.

The CDR3 sequence is CASSLAGDSAFYGYTF. The rearrangement joins TRBV7-2 to TRBJ1-2; TCRdb outputs TRBD1, but without DNA this stays unchecked. Germline CDR1 SGHTA, CDR2 FQGNSA. This CDR3 is 16 amino acids long.

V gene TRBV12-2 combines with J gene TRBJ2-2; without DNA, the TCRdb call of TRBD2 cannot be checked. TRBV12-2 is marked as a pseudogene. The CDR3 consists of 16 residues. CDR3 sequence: CASRPGSSGNTGELFF.

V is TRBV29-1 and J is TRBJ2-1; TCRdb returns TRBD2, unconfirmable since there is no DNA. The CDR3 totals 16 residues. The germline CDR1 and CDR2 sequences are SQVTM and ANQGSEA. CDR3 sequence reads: CSVETLAGGPYNEQFF.

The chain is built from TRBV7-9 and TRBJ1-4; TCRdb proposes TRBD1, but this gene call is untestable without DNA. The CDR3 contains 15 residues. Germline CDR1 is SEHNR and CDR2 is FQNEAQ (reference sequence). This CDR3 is CASSSTGGTNEKLFF.

The CDR3 loop is CASSPQGGLARYQETQYF. This sequence joins TRBV11-1 and TRBJ2-5; as DNA is missing, the TRBD2 call by TCRdb cannot be tested. CDR1 is SGHAT, CDR2 FQDESV, per germline (reference sequence). This CDR3 spans 18 amino acids.

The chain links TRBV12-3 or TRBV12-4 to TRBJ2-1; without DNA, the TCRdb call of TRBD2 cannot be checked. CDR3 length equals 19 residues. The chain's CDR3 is CASSFPTGGGYGIHNEQFF.

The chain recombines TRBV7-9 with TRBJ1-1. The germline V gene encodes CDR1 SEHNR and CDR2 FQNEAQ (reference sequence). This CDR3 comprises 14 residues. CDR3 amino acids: CASSLDWVGTEAFF.

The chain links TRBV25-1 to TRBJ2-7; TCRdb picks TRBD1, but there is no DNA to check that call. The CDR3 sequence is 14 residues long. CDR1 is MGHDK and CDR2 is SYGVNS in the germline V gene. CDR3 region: CASRTTGGTYEQYF.

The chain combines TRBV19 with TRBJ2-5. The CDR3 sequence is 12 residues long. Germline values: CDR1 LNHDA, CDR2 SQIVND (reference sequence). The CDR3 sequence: CASSPSRETQYF.

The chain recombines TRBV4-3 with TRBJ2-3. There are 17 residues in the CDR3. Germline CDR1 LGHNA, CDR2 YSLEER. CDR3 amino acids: CASSQSGRIPSTDTQYF.

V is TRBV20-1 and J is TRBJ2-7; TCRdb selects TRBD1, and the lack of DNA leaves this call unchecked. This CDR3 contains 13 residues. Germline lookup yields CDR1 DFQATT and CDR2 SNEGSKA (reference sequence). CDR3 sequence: CSARRGNSYEQYF.

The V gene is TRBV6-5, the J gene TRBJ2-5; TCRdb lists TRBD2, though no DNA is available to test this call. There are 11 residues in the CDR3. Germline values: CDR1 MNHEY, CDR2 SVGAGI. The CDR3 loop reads CASSYGRVQYF.

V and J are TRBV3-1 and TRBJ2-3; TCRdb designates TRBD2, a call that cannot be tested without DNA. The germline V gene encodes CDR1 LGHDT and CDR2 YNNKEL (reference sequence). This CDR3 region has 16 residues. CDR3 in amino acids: CASRPTLAVYTDTQYF.

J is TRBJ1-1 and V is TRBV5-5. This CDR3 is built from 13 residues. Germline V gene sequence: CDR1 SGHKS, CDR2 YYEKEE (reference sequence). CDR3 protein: CASSFFIESGAFF.